The rows below give T cell receptor beta chains drawn from one sample of a study of radiation and T cells in renal cell carcinoma. Profiled with immunoSEQ multiplex PCR; TCRdb holds only in-frame clones, not every one. The data show more than 65,000 clones, with approximately 86% seen just once and roughly 20% held by the top ten. The starting material was blood, obtained from a patient whose treatment included radiotherapy and nephrectomy. Source of these receptors: a woman aged 45-60 years with renal cell carcinoma. Each CDR3 is given with its conserved first and last residue. The order of the fields is D gene, V gene, J gene, clone size, CDR3 DNA, CDR3 protein. The D gene is left open where the match is weak. Clone size is not always given. Where it is, it says once, few, many or a class for expanded clones.

>.|TRBV15|TRBJ2-5|.
TGTGCCACCAGCAGAACAGGCCCGTACCAAGAGACCCAGTACTTC
CATSRTGPYQETQYF
>.|TRBV5-1|TRBJ2-1|.
TGCGCCAGCAGCTTGGATGCTGATAGCAGTTTTTACAATGAGCAGTTCTTC
CASSLDADSSFYNEQFF
>.|TRBV28|TRBJ1-3|.
TGTGCCAGCAGTTCCTTTGGCAGTTTCAAAAACACCATATATTTT
CASSSFGSFKNTIYF
>TRBD1|TRBV30|TRBJ2-7|.
TGTGCCTGGAGGGACAGGGTAACGTACGAGCAGTACTTC
CAWRDRVTYEQYF
>.|TRBV6-5|TRBJ2-7|once
TGTGCCAGCAGTTCACCGGGACTCGCATTTGAGCAGTACTTC
CASSSPGLAFEQYF
>.|TRBV9|TRBJ1-4|.
TGTGCCAGCAGCTCTCCCCGGGGAGTAGTGCGAGAAAAACTGTTTTTT
CASSSPRGVVREKLFF
>.|TRBV28|TRBJ1-2|.
TGTGCCAGCAGGGGGGGCGAATCTTCTGGCTACACCTTC
CASRGGESSGYTF
>.|TRBV28|TRBJ1-1|.
TGTGCCAGCAGTAACCGCGGGACGGCTAACACTGAAGCTTTCTTT
CASSNRGTANTEAFF
>.|TRBV9|TRBJ1-6|.
TGTGCCAGCAGCGACAGGACCGATGATTCACCCCTCCACTTT
CASSDRTDDSPLHF
>.|TRBV6-1|TRBJ1-5|.
TGTGCCAGCAGTGAAGCGTACCTCGGTCAGCCCCAGCATTTT
CASSEAYLGQPQHF
>TRBD1|TRBV2|TRBJ1-5|once
TGTGCCAGCAGTCCCATCAGGGGGGAGCAGCCCCAGCATTTT
CASSPIRGEQPQHF
>TRBD2|TRBV6-4|TRBJ2-7|.
TGTGCCAGCCGCGAACCTCGGGGGGGCGACGAGCAGTACTTC
CASREPRGGDEQYF
>.|TRBV10-3|TRBJ1-2|.
TGTGCCATCAGTGAGTCCCAGGGCTCTGGCTACACCTTC
CAISESQGSGYTF
>TRBD1|TRBV6-4|TRBJ2-2|.
TGTGCCAGCAGTGACTATTTTCTTCAGGGGGCCGGGGAGCTGTTTTTT
CASSDYFLQGAGELFF
>.|TRBV9|TRBJ2-7|large
TGTGCCAGCAGCGTATCCGGGCCCGGGGAGCAGTACTTC
CASSVSGPGEQYF
>.|TRBV19|TRBJ1-5|.
TGTGCCAGCAGGACAACTAGCAATCAGCCCCAGCATTTT
CASRTTSNQPQHF
>TRBD1|TRBV5-1|TRBJ1-2|.
TGCGCCAGCAGCTTAGACAGGGGCCCCTATGGCTACACCTTC
CASSLDRGPYGYTF
>.|TRBV6-6|TRBJ1-1|once
TGTGCCAGCAGTTACCTCTTCACCACTGAAGCTTTCTTT
CASSYLFTTEAFF
>.|TRBV25-1|TRBJ2-5|.
TGTGCCAGCAGTGAATTCGCTTGGCCCGCTGAGACCCAGTACTTC
CASSEFAWPAETQYF
>.|TRBV11-3|TRBJ2-3|.
TGTGCCAGCAGCAGCCGGGGATACACAGATACGCAGTATTTT
CASSSRGYTDTQYF
>.|TRBV7-8|TRBJ2-1|.
TGTGCCAGCAGCTCCCTTAATGGTGAGCAGTTCTTC
CASSSLNGEQFF
>.|TRBV6-5|TRBJ2-3|.
TGTGCCAGCAGGATGACAGTGCTAACCTCAGATACGCAGTATTTT
CASRMTVLTSDTQYF
>.|TRBV27|TRBJ2-1|few
TGTGCCAGCAGTCTCGGGACTCCAGATTACAATGAGCAGTTCTTC
CASSLGTPDYNEQFF
>.|TRBV21-1|TRBJ1-6|.
TGTGCCAGCCACAATGGGGGACAGGGTAATTCACCCCTCCACTTT
CASHNGGQGNSPLHF
>TRBD2|TRBV7-3|TRBJ2-2|.
TGTGCCAGCAGCTTACGGGCTAGCGGGATTGGAGCCGGGGAGCTGTTTTTT
CASSLRASGIGAGELFF
>.|TRBV28|TRBJ2-7|.
TGTGCCAGCAGCCCCAGGGCAGGGGCCTACGAGCAGTACTTC
CASSPRAGAYEQYF
>.|TRBV21-1|TRBJ2-7|.
TGTGCCAGCAGCCGAAGGACAGGGGGCTTTAACGAGCAGTACTTC
CASSRRTGGFNEQYF
>.|TRBV28|TRBJ1-5|.
TGTGCCAGCTCTATCGGTGGCGGGGAACAGCCCCAGCATTTT
CASSIGGGEQPQHF
>.|TRBV18|TRBJ1-5|.
TGTGCCAGCTCTTCAAACGGCGCGAATCAGCCCCAGCATTTT
CASSSNGANQPQHF
>.|TRBV5-4|TRBJ2-3|.
TGTGCCAGCAGCTTGGTGGTAGGAGATACGCAGTATTTT
CASSLVVGDTQYF
>.|TRBV6-5|TRBJ2-1|.
TGTGCCAGCAGAAAAAGCGGGCCCTCCTACAATGAGCAGTTCTTC
CASRKSGPSYNEQFF
>.|TRBV5-1|TRBJ2-7|.
TGCGCCAGCAGCTTGGGGGCGGGGGCTCCCTACGAGCAGTACTTC
CASSLGAGAPYEQYF
>.|TRBV19|TRBJ1-5|.
TGTGCCAGTAGTGGCAGGGTAGCCCAGCATTTT
CASSGRVAQHF
>.|TRBV9|TRBJ2-5|.
TGTGCCAGCAGCGTCACCGGGCCAGAGACCCAGTACTTC
CASSVTGPETQYF
>TRBD2|TRBV2|TRBJ2-2|.
TGTGCCAGCAGGACGACTAGCAGCACCGGGGAGCTGTTTTTT
CASRTTSSTGELFF
>.|TRBV19|TRBJ2-3|.
TGTGCCAGTAGTATAGGTTGGAGGGGTTCCCGTCGACGCACAGATACGCAGTATTTT
CASSIGWRGSRRRTDTQYF